The 22 T cell receptor beta chains listed next were all sequenced from one sample in a study of blood T cells in healthy people across ages. Next came a second PCR, run for about 7 to 12 cycles, which used a sample-barcoded 5' primer along with a J-beta primer mix. TCRdb processed the 5' RACE reads anew with MiXCR; each CDR3 protein has one entry. The table lists 1.5 million to 2 million distinct CDR3 sequences, roughly 30% of them singletons. Source material: blood. The receptors were gathered from a woman aged 25 to 39 in good health.

The rearrangement uses TRBV7-9 and TRBJ2-7; perhaps D is TRBD1 or TRBD2 (7 bases each). The CDR3 extends over 13 amino acids. V shed 7 bases and J shed 5 bases, with 15 bases lying between them. CDR1 and CDR2 from the germline V gene are SEHNR and FQNEAQ (reference sequence). The CDR3 bases are TGTGCCAGCAACAGGGGAGGGAGAGACGAGCAGTACTTC. This translates into CASNRGGRDEQYF.

The J gene is TRBJ2-1, the V gene TRBV7-3; 11 bases align to TRBD1. CDR1 is SGHTA and CDR2 is FQGTGA in the germline V gene. The ends lost 2 bases at V and 10 bases at J; junction bases unmatched: 13. There are 17 residues in the CDR3. This CDR3 is CASSLSSGQGAPYEQFF. The DNA of the CDR3 is TGTGCCAGCAGCTTATCCAGCGGACAGGGGGCTCCCTACGAGCAGTTCTTC.

The V and J genes are TRBV5-1 and TRBJ1-2; the match to TRBD1 covers 7 bases. V shed 4 bases, J shed 1 base, and the junction held 7 bases outside the gene matches. The CDR3 totals 15 residues. Germline V gene lookup returns CDR1 SGHRS and CDR2 YFSETQ. The chain's CDR3 is CASSRTGEHNYGYTF. In nucleotides, the CDR3 is TGCGCCAGCAGCAGAACAGGGGAGCATAACTATGGCTACACCTTC.

The gene calls are TRBV2 and TRBJ2-1; D is perhaps TRBD1 (6 bases). CDR1 is SNHLY and CDR2 is FYNNEI in the germline V gene. The CDR3 is made up of 15 amino acids. The V end was cut by 5 bases, the J end by 4 bases, with 15 bases between. CDR3 sequence reads: CASSTQSGQYNEQFF. CDR3 bases: TGTGCCAGCAGTACCCAATCCGGACAGTACAATGAGCAGTTCTTC.

This clonotype was found many times. V gene TRBV7-6 combines with J gene TRBJ1-2; D ambiguous. V was shortened by 5 bases and J by 2 bases, with 18 bases between the two germline ends. This CDR3 is 16 amino acids long. CDR1 is SGHVS and CDR2 is FNYEAQ in the germline V gene. The CDR3 nucleotides read TGTGCCAGCAGCAATTTTCCGGGCTCCTCGAACTATGGCTACACCTTC. Translating gives CASSNFPGSSNYGYTF.

There are many counts of this clonotype. The chain uses TRBV20-1 and TRBJ2-7; D uncertain. This CDR3 has 13 residues. With 4 bases removed from V and 0 bases from J, the gap between germline ends came to 10 bases. CDR1 is DFQATT, CDR2 SNEGSKA, per germline (reference sequence). Written as DNA, the CDR3 is TGCAGTGCTAACCGCGTGCCCTCCTACGAGCAGTACTTC. It codes for CSANRVPSYEQYF.

The V and J genes are TRBV27 and TRBJ1-1; 7 bases line up with TRBD1. The length of the CDR3 is 13 residues. V was pared by 8 bases and J by 4 bases, with 7 bases of the junction left unmatched. Germline V lookup: CDR1 MNHEY, CDR2 SMNVEV (reference sequence). CDR3 bases: TGTGCCAGCTGGATCGGGACAGCCACTGAAGCTTTCTTT. It is translated as CASWIGTATEAFF.

This clonotype was counted many times. The chain combines TRBV6-5 with TRBJ2-7, with TRBD2 as a possible D gene (5 bases). This CDR3 has 15 residues. Germline V CDR1 and CDR2: MNHEY, SVGAGI. Trimming removed 0 bases at V and 2 bases at J, with 11 bases between. The CDR3 sequence: CASSYSTLGTYEQYF. CDR3 sequence (DNA): TGTGCCAGCAGTTACTCGACCCTCGGGACCTACGAGCAGTACTTC.

The chain links TRBV14 to TRBJ1-1; TRBD1 agrees at 7 bases. The CDR3 extends over 14 amino acids. J gave up 4 bases and V 3 bases, and 5 bases lay outside the gene matches. The germline V gene has CDR1 SGHDN and CDR2 FVKESK. The CDR3: CASSQDRYSTEAFF. The CDR3 DNA is TGTGCCAGCAGCCAGGACAGGTACTCCACTGAAGCTTTCTTT.

As concerns this clonotype: This sequence may be a read error, since a much larger clone differs from it by one base. The V and J genes are TRBV29-1 and TRBJ1-2; D not resolved. The germline V and J ends were trimmed by 1 base and 0 bases, with 12 bases remaining between them. The CDR3 has 15 residues. The germline gives CDR1 SQVTM, CDR2 ANQGSEA. The CDR3 is CSVEGTRRSNYGYTF. In nucleotides, the CDR3 is TGCAGCGTTGAAGGGACGCGGAGATCTAACTATGGCTACACCTTC.

This clonotype appeared once. Since a much larger clone is just one base distant, this may be a read error. The chain combines TRBV20-1 with TRBJ2-5, with a weak D call TRBD2 (6 bases). Germline V lookup: CDR1 DFQATT, CDR2 SNEGSKA (reference sequence). Trimming took off 6 bases at V and 5 bases at J, with 16 bases between the two ends. This CDR3 is built from 13 residues. The CDR3 region has the DNA TGCAGTGCGCAGCTCTCGGCGGGGGAGACCCAGTACTTC. It is translated as CSAQLSAGETQYF.

Worth noting for this clonotype: The junction departs from germline at one end; a sequencing error may be responsible. V gene TRBV4-1 combines with J gene TRBJ2-5; D not certain. Germline V gene data show CDR1 as MGHRA and CDR2 as YSYEKL. The CDR3 is made up of 13 amino acids. For the CDR3, the DNA is TGCGCCAGCAGCACGCAAAACCAAGGGACCCAGTACTTC. Amino acids: CASSTQNQGTQYF.

This clonotype was counted between two and nine times. J is TRBJ2-1 and V is TRBV5-6; D gene uncertain. This CDR3 has 14 residues. Germline V gene sequence: CDR1 SGHDT, CDR2 YYEEEE. Trimming left V 0 bases short and J 4 bases short, with 8 bases between. The CDR3 DNA sequence: TGTGCCAGCAGCTTGGCCTTCTTTTACAATGAGCAGTTCTTC. Amino acids: CASSLAFFYNEQFF.

This clonotype has ten or more counts. The chain links TRBV5-1 to TRBJ2-3; 7 positions match TRBD1. V was clipped by 4 bases and J by 2 bases; unmatched bases: 1. The CDR3 runs 13 residues. Germline CDR1 SGHRS, CDR2 YFSETQ. CDR3 amino acids: CASSDRVTDTQYF. The CDR3 nucleotides read TGCGCCAGCAGCGACAGGGTCACAGATACGCAGTATTTT.

A single count supports this clonotype. The chain combines TRBV7-6 with TRBJ2-1; TRBD1 matches 8 bases. The CDR3 is 16 residues long. V lost 5 bases and J lost 7; bases outside the gene matches: 13. Per the germline V gene, CDR1 is SGHVS and CDR2 is FNYEAQ. The CDR3 is CASSKIDRGGGNEQFF. For the CDR3, the DNA is TGTGCCAGCAGCAAAATCGACAGGGGCGGAGGGAATGAGCAGTTCTTC. The variable domain in full, completed from reference TRBV7-6 and TRBJ2-1, reads GAGVSQSPRYKVTKRGQDVALRCDPISGHVSLYWYRQALGQGPEFLTYFNYEAQQDKSGLPNDRFSAERPEGSISTLTIQRTEQRDSAMYRCASSKIDRGGGNEQFFGPGTRLTVL.

The chain is built from TRBV28 and TRBJ1-3; D unclear. The CDR3 totals 19 residues. The V end was cut by 3 bases, the J end by 0 bases, with 21 bases between. Germline V gene data show CDR1 as MDHEN and CDR2 as SYDVKM. CDR3 region: CASSFHPGDLTYSGNTIYF. The CDR3 DNA reads TGTGCCAGCAGTTTCCACCCGGGAGATCTAACCTACTCTGGAAACACCATATATTTT.

The chain joins TRBV12-3 or TRBV12-4 to TRBJ2-1; D not certain. The ends were cut back, 4 bases at V and 3 bases at J, with 10 bases in the middle. The CDR3 contains 14 residues. CDR3 region: CASSSPDVYNEQFF. CDR3 coding DNA: TGTGCCAGCAGTTCCCCGGACGTCTACAATGAGCAGTTCTTC.

This clonotype was seen only a few times. This chain connects TRBV12-5 to TRBJ1-2; a possible D gene is TRBD1 (5 bases). This CDR3 is 12 amino acids long. The germline V gene encodes CDR1 LGHNT and CDR2 FRNRAP. With 6 bases removed from V and 8 bases from J, the gap between germline ends came to 13 bases. CDR3 sequence: CASGRDRMGYTF. CDR3 bases: TGTGCTAGTGGCCGGGACCGGATGGGCTACACCTTC. Using reference TRBV12-5 and TRBJ1-2 for the parts outside the CDR3, the full variable domain is DARVTQTPRHKVTEMGQEVTMRCQPILGHNTVFWYRQTMMQGLELLAYFRNRAPLDDSGMPKDRFSAEMPDATLATLKIQPSEPRDSAVYFCASGRDRMGYTFGSGTRLTVV.

This chain uses TRBV7-3 with TRBJ2-2, with 7 positions matching TRBD2. Unmatched junction bases numbered 6, after V lost 2 bases and J lost 3 bases. The CDR3 is made up of 16 amino acids. Germline values: CDR1 SGHTA, CDR2 FQGTGA. The CDR3 sequence is CASSLAGGGYTGELFF. CDR3 nucleotides: TGTGCCAGCAGCTTAGCGGGCGGGGGATACACCGGGGAGCTGTTTTTT. The variable domain in full, with the rest retrieved from reference TRBV7-3 and TRBJ2-2, is GAGVSQTPSNKVTEKGKYVELRCDPISGHTALYWYRQSLGQGPEFLIYFQGTGAADDSGLPNDRFFAVRPEGSVSTLKIQRTERGDSAVYLCASSLAGGGYTGELFFGEGSRLTVL.

This clonotype has only a few counts. This rearrangement joins TRBV7-9 to TRBJ1-5, with D perhaps TRBD1 (6 bases). The V end lost 3 bases, the J end lost 7 bases, and 28 bases lay between the germline ends. Germline CDR1 is SEHNR and CDR2 is FQNEAQ (reference sequence). The CDR3 sequence is 19 residues long. The CDR3, as DNA: TGTGCCAGCAGCTTCACGGCCATGGTCGGGGGCTTGGACGGCCAGCCCCAGCATTTT. This sequence encodes CASSFTAMVGGLDGQPQHF.

V and J are TRBV11-1 and TRBJ2-7; D possibly corresponds to TRBD1 (6 bases). This CDR3 contains 15 residues. Germline V gene sequence: CDR1 SGHAT, CDR2 FQDESV (reference sequence). V was cut by 1 base and J by 5 bases, with 15 bases left in between. The CDR3 DNA reads as TGTGCCAGCAGCTTAGAAGGGGGTGATTGGGACGAGCAGTACTTC. Protein product: CASSLEGGDWDEQYF.

The sample holds many counts of this clonotype. This chain's CDR3 is CASSLALTYQETQYF. Here the CDR3 DNA reads TGTGCCAGCAGCTTAGCGCTGACGTACCAAGAGACCCAGTACTTC. The chain carries TRBV11-1 and TRBJ2-5; D is undetermined. Per the germline V gene, CDR1 is SGHAT and CDR2 is FQDESV (reference sequence). The CDR3 has 15 residues. Between the trimmed V and J ends, which lost 0 bases and 0 bases, there was a span of 8 bases.